These T cell receptor beta chains were read from a single sample in a study of blood T cell repertoires in COVID-19. This table comes from immunoSEQ multiplex PCR, and its TCRdb copy is limited to in-frame clones, with some not included. The data contain about 160,000 clones, roughly 85% of them singletons. Sequenced: peripheral blood. The receptors originated from a human donor with acute or convalescent COVID-19. The donor label of this sample is uncertain. Both conserved end residues are part of each CDR3. The D gene is left open where the match is weak. The size of a clone is reported for some rows only, either as once, few or many, or as a class for expanded clones.

v_call	j_call	clone_size	d_call	cdr3_nt	cdr3_aa
TRBV4-1	TRBJ1-4	.	TRBD1	TGCGCCAGCAGCCGAGGACAGGGCCTTGATGAAAAACTGTTTTTT	CASSRGQGLDEKLFF
TRBV9	TRBJ1-6	.	.	TGTGCCAGCAGCCTTCTCCCAGGCGTCTCACCCCTCCACTTT	CASSLLPGVSPLHF
TRBV28	TRBJ1-6	few	TRBD1	TGTGCCAGCAGTTTCCCTGACAGGGCAGGCTCACCCCTCCACTTT	CASSFPDRAGSPLHF
TRBV11-2	TRBJ1-2	.	.	TGTGCCAGCAGCTTAGATCCACAGTATCATTATGGCTACACCTTC	CASSLDPQYHYGYTF
TRBV10-2	TRBJ2-3	.	TRBD2	TGCGCCAGCAGCGATAGCGGGGGGCCCACAGATACGCAGTATTTT	CASSDSGGPTDTQYF
TRBV18	TRBJ1-5	.	.	TGTGCCAGCTCACCTGGGGCAGAGAATCAGCCCCAGCATTTT	CASSPGAENQPQHF
TRBV30	TRBJ2-3	.	.	TGTGCCTGGAGTGCCCCCAGGGGTGAGACTCTGCAGTATTTT	CAWSAPRGETLQYF
TRBV19	TRBJ1-6	.	.	TGTGCCAGTAGCGAACGGGTAGATAATTCACCCCTCCACTTT	CASSERVDNSPLHF
TRBV11-2	TRBJ2-7	.	.	TGTGCCAGCAGCTTACGACCAGCGGCTCTATACGAGCAGTACTTC	CASSLRPAALYEQYF
TRBV6-5	TRBJ1-1	few	.	TGTGCCAGCAGAGCAAGGGGGGGCACTGAAGCTTTCTTT	CASRARGGTEAFF
TRBV28	TRBJ1-1	.	.	TGTGCCAGCAGCTGGGGGGGCTTGAACACTGAAGCTTTCTTT	CASSWGGLNTEAFF
TRBV2	TRBJ1-4	.	.	TGTGCCAGCAGTGACAGGGAAAGGGATGAAAAACTGTTTTTT	CASSDRERDEKLFF
TRBV29-1	TRBJ2-7	.	.	TGCAGCGTGGGGGGACAGTTCTACGAGCAGTACTTC	CSVGGQFYEQYF
TRBV7-2	TRBJ1-2	.	.	TGTGCCAGCAGCCTAGACAGATATGGCTACACCTTC	CASSLDRYGYTF
TRBV19	TRBJ1-1	.	TRBD1	TGTGCCAGTAGTATCAAAAACCGACAGGGGGCGGGAGGGGCTGAAGCTTTCTTT	CASSIKNRQGAGGAEAFF
TRBV28	TRBJ2-2	.	TRBD2	TGTGCCAGCAGTTTAGGCGGACTAGCGGGGGGCCACCCGAACACCGGGGAGCTGTTTTTT	CASSLGGLAGGHPNTGELFF
TRBV4-3	TRBJ2-3	.	.	TGCGCCAGCAGCCAAGGGACACTCACAGATACGCAGTATTTT	CASSQGTLTDTQYF
TRBV3-1/TRBV3-2	TRBJ1-3	.	.	TGTGCCAGCAGCCAACGAGGAGGGCGAGGAAACACCATATATTTT	CASSQRGGRGNTIYF
TRBV4-2	TRBJ2-7	.	.	TGTGCCAGCAGCCAAGATCTCCTAATCGGCTACGAGCAGTACTTC	CASSQDLLIGYEQYF
TRBV28	TRBJ1-6	.	TRBD1	TGTGCCAGCAGTTTAAGGGACAGGGGGTCACCCCTCCACTTT	CASSLRDRGSPLHF
TRBV30	TRBJ2-6	.	TRBD2	TGTGCCTGGAGTAGGAGGGAGGGTCGTTCACACGCGGCCAGAAACTCTGGGGCCAACGTCCTGACTTTC	CAWSRREGRSHAARNSGANVLTF
TRBV6-2/TRBV6-3	TRBJ1-1	.	TRBD1	TGTGCCAGCAGCCTGACAGGGACTGAAGCTTTCTTT	CASSLTGTEAFF
TRBV28	TRBJ1-2	.	.	TGTGCCAGCAGTTTATCCAATGACAGGTTCTATGGCTACACCTTC	CASSLSNDRFYGYTF
TRBV6-6	TRBJ1-1	.	TRBD1	TGTGCCAGCAGTTACCCAACGGGACAGGGAGTCCGCGAAGCTTTCTTT	CASSYPTGQGVREAFF
TRBV10-3	TRBJ1-4	.	.	TGTGCCATCAGTGAGTCAGGGGTGGCTAATGAAAAACTGTTTTTT	CAISESGVANEKLFF
TRBV19	TRBJ1-6	.	.	TGTGCCAGTAAACAGCGGGCAGGCCTTTCACCCCTCCACTTT	CASKQRAGLSPLHF
TRBV11-2	TRBJ2-7	.	.	TGTGCCAGCAGCTCCCGGGGTGGATCCGGCGAGCAGTACTTC	CASSSRGGSGEQYF
TRBV19	TRBJ1-5	.	.	TGTGCCAGTAGTATAGGAAGGGGAGGGTCGAGCAATCAGCCCCAGCATTTT	CASSIGRGGSSNQPQHF
TRBV4-2	TRBJ2-3	.	TRBD2	TGTGCCAGCAGCCAAGTGGGGGGGGATGATACGCAGTATTTT	CASSQVGGDDTQYF
TRBV30	TRBJ1-3	.	.	TGTGCCCGACGGGTTTCAAAGGGAAACACCATATATTTT	CARRVSKGNTIYF
TRBV5-8	TRBJ1-6	.	.	TGTGCCAGCAGCTTGGTTGAGAGGAGAAACAATTCACCCCTCCACTTT	CASSLVERRNNSPLHF
TRBV4-3	TRBJ1-3	.	.	TGCGCCAGCAGCCAAGTCGCGGGGGAAGCTTCCTCTGGAAACACCATATATTTT	CASSQVAGEASSGNTIYF
TRBV13	TRBJ2-1	.	TRBD2	TGTGCCAGCAGCCAGCGGGGGAATTTAGCGGGGTACAATGAGCAGTTCTTC	CASSQRGNLAGYNEQFF
TRBV7-2	TRBJ2-3	.	TRBD2	TGTGCCAGCAGCGAACTAGCGGGGGGGAGCACAGATACGCAGTATTTT	CASSELAGGSTDTQYF
TRBV11-2	TRBJ1-1	.	TRBD1	TGTGCCAGCAGCTTAGGAGGGGGCCGGACTGAAGCTTTCTTT	CASSLGGGRTEAFF
TRBV6-4	TRBJ1-3	.	.	TGTGCCAGCAGTGACCGGGACAACTCTGGAAACACCATATATTTT	CASSDRDNSGNTIYF
TRBV19	TRBJ1-5	.	TRBD1	TGTGCCAGTATTAGACAGGGGAGCAGCAATCAGCCCCAGCATTTT	CASIRQGSSNQPQHF
TRBV11-2	TRBJ2-3	.	.	TGTGCCAGCAGCTTAGAGGCGGGACCCCTAGGGGATACGCAGTATTTT	CASSLEAGPLGDTQYF
TRBV11-3	TRBJ1-3	.	TRBD1	TGTGCCAGCAGCCCCGGGACAGGGGGCTCTGGAAACACCATATATTTT	CASSPGTGGSGNTIYF
TRBV7-9	TRBJ1-5	.	.	TGTGCCAGCAGCTTTTGGGGACCTGGAGGAGGGGACAATCAGCCCCAGCATTTT	CASSFWGPGGGDNQPQHF
TRBV5-1	TRBJ1-2	once	TRBD1	TGCGCCAGCAGCTTGGGATCAGACAGGGGAGATTACTATGGCTACACCTTC	CASSLGSDRGDYYGYTF
TRBV30	TRBJ1-5	.	.	TGTGCCTGGAGTGTTGGGCAGGGCAATCAGCCCCAGCATTTT	CAWSVGQGNQPQHF
TRBV15	TRBJ2-5	.	.	TGTGCCACCAGCACCGGGACAAGTCAAGAGACCCAGTACTTC	CATSTGTSQETQYF
TRBV6-5	TRBJ1-5	.	.	TGTGCCAGCAGTCCTGACAGGACCAATCAGCCCCAGCATTTT	CASSPDRTNQPQHF